This is a list of T cell receptor beta chains from one sample in a study of early T cells in non-severe SARS-CoV-2 infection. Each CDR3 protein gets one entry after TCRdb re-called the 5' RACE reads with MiXCR. The table shows fewer than 75,000 distinct CDR3 sequences, with 15% to 20% occurring only once. The source was whole blood, collected at baseline. The receptors stem from an adult who was a healthcare worker with PCR-confirmed SARS-CoV-2 infection or an uninfected control (not recorded which). Each CDR3 is given with its conserved first and last residue. Each record gives: CDR3 length, J gene, D gene, clone size, V gene, CDR3 protein, CDR3 DNA. A D gene is named only where the DNA matches it firmly. For some rows the clone size is stated as once, few or many, or as a class when expanded; others skip it.

CDR3 length: 12
J gene: TRBJ2-7
D gene: NA
clone size: few
V gene: TRBV6-1
CDR3 protein: CASNVRDYEQYF
CDR3 DNA: TGTGCCAGCAACGTCAGGGACTACGAGCAGTACTTC

CDR3 length: 17
J gene: TRBJ2-6
D gene: NA
clone size: NA
V gene: TRBV18
CDR3 protein: CASSPPVRGAGANVLTF
CDR3 DNA: TGTGCCAGCTCACCACCGGTCCGAGGCGCTGGGGCCAACGTCCTGACTTTC

CDR3 length: 16
J gene: TRBJ2-1
D gene: NA
clone size: few
V gene: TRBV6-5
CDR3 protein: CASSRGLARTYNEQFF
CDR3 DNA: TGTGCCAGCAGTAGAGGTCTAGCGAGAACCTACAATGAGCAGTTCTTC

CDR3 length: 16
J gene: TRBJ2-7
D gene: NA
clone size: NA
V gene: TRBV2
CDR3 protein: CASSGFRTGNSYEQYF
CDR3 DNA: TGTGCCAGCAGTGGATTTCGGACTGGGAACTCCTACGAGCAGTACTTC

CDR3 length: 13
J gene: TRBJ2-3
D gene: NA
clone size: NA
V gene: TRBV29-1
CDR3 protein: CSAVGLVTDTQYF
CDR3 DNA: TGCAGCGCCGTGGGGCTAGTCACAGATACGCAGTATTTT

CDR3 length: 14
J gene: TRBJ1-1
D gene: NA
clone size: NA
V gene: TRBV27
CDR3 protein: CASSARTVNTEAFF
CDR3 DNA: TGTGCCAGCAGTGCAAGGACGGTGAACACTGAAGCTTTCTTT

CDR3 length: 13
J gene: TRBJ2-1
D gene: NA
clone size: NA
V gene: TRBV4-2
CDR3 protein: CASSQRSDNEQFF
CDR3 DNA: TGTGCCAGCAGCCAGCGGTCTGACAATGAGCAGTTCTTC

CDR3 length: 16
J gene: TRBJ2-4
D gene: NA
clone size: NA
V gene: TRBV4-1
CDR3 protein: CASSQDPGAWGNIQYF
CDR3 DNA: TGCGCCAGCAGCCAAGATCCAGGGGCCTGGGGAAACATTCAGTACTTC

CDR3 length: 13
J gene: TRBJ1-4
D gene: TRBD1
clone size: few
V gene: TRBV7-9
CDR3 protein: CASSWDSNEKLFF
CDR3 DNA: TGTGCCAGCAGCTGGGACAGTAATGAAAAACTGTTTTTT

CDR3 length: 15
J gene: TRBJ2-3
D gene: NA
clone size: few
V gene: TRBV4-3
CDR3 protein: CASSQVASKTDTQYF
CDR3 DNA: TGCGCCAGCAGCCAAGTCGCCAGCAAGACAGATACGCAGTATTTT

CDR3 length: 13
J gene: TRBJ1-2
D gene: NA
clone size: few
V gene: TRBV13
CDR3 protein: CASNIGPDYGYTF
CDR3 DNA: TGTGCCAGCAACATTGGGCCGGACTATGGCTACACCTTC

CDR3 length: 13
J gene: TRBJ1-1
D gene: TRBD1
clone size: few
V gene: TRBV28
CDR3 protein: CASLGQMNTEAFF
CDR3 DNA: TGTGCCAGCTTGGGACAGATGAACACTGAAGCTTTCTTT

CDR3 length: 17
J gene: TRBJ2-3
D gene: TRBD2
clone size: NA
V gene: TRBV4-3
CDR3 protein: CASSLGLAGGSGDTQYF
CDR3 DNA: TGCGCCAGCAGCCTAGGACTAGCGGGAGGCTCCGGTGATACGCAGTATTTT

CDR3 length: 12
J gene: TRBJ2-7
D gene: NA
clone size: NA
V gene: TRBV7-2
CDR3 protein: CASSSSVYEQYF
CDR3 DNA: TGTGCCAGCAGCTCCTCGGTCTACGAGCAGTACTTC

CDR3 length: 13
J gene: TRBJ2-5
D gene: NA
clone size: few
V gene: TRBV7-2
CDR3 protein: CASSPGPKETQYF
CDR3 DNA: TGTGCCAGCAGCCCGGGACCGAAAGAGACCCAGTACTTC

CDR3 length: 15
J gene: TRBJ1-2
D gene: TRBD1
clone size: few
V gene: TRBV25-1
CDR3 protein: CASSDRDRGNYGYTF
CDR3 DNA: TGTGCCAGCAGTGATAGAGACAGGGGGAACTATGGCTACACCTTC

CDR3 length: 13
J gene: TRBJ1-2
D gene: TRBD1
clone size: NA
V gene: TRBV7-9
CDR3 protein: CASSTTGRNGYTF
CDR3 DNA: TGTGCCAGCAGCACGACAGGGAGGAATGGCTACACCTTC

CDR3 length: 13
J gene: TRBJ1-1
D gene: NA
clone size: few
V gene: TRBV28
CDR3 protein: CASSPLGNTEAFF
CDR3 DNA: TGTGCCAGCAGTCCACTGGGGAACACTGAAGCTTTCTTT

CDR3 length: 11
J gene: TRBJ2-7
D gene: NA
clone size: few
V gene: TRBV19
CDR3 protein: CASSGDYEQYF
CDR3 DNA: TGTGCCAGTTCGGGGGACTACGAGCAGTACTTC

CDR3 length: 14
J gene: TRBJ2-7
D gene: NA
clone size: NA
V gene: TRBV4-2
CDR3 protein: CASSQEPDRPVEYF
CDR3 DNA: TGTGCCAGCAGCCAAGAGCCGGACAGACCCGTTGAGTACTTC

CDR3 length: 12
J gene: TRBJ1-1
D gene: NA
clone size: many
V gene: TRBV29-1
CDR3 protein: CSAQDPGTEAFF
CDR3 DNA: TGCAGCGCCCAGGACCCAGGGACTGAAGCTTTCTTT

CDR3 length: 18
J gene: TRBJ2-5
D gene: TRBD1
clone size: NA
V gene: TRBV6-5
CDR3 protein: CASSYSPGTGRRQETQYF
CDR3 DNA: TGTGCCAGCAGTTACTCTCCCGGGACAGGGAGGCGGCAAGAGACCCAGTACTTC

CDR3 length: 13
J gene: TRBJ2-7
D gene: NA
clone size: many
V gene: TRBV20-1
CDR3 protein: CSAREPSSYEQYF
CDR3 DNA: TGCAGTGCTAGAGAACCGAGCTCCTACGAGCAGTACTTC

CDR3 length: 16
J gene: TRBJ2-3
D gene: TRBD2
clone size: NA
V gene: TRBV7-9
CDR3 protein: CASSPRLAGITDTQYF
CDR3 DNA: TGTGCCAGCAGCCCGAGACTAGCGGGGATCACAGATACGCAGTATTTT

CDR3 length: 15
J gene: TRBJ2-3
D gene: NA
clone size: NA
V gene: TRBV7-2
CDR3 protein: CASSTRTMRADTQYF
CDR3 DNA: TGTGCCAGCAGCACGCGAACAATGAGGGCAGATACGCAGTATTTT

CDR3 length: 14
J gene: TRBJ2-7
D gene: NA
clone size: NA
V gene: TRBV7-2
CDR3 protein: CASSIRDGVYEQYF
CDR3 DNA: TGTGCCAGCAGCATACGGGACGGAGTATACGAGCAGTACTTC

CDR3 length: 16
J gene: TRBJ2-1
D gene: TRBD2
clone size: NA
V gene: TRBV4-3
CDR3 protein: CASSRLTSGNYNEQFF
CDR3 DNA: TGCGCCAGCAGCCGGTTGACTAGCGGGAACTACAATGAGCAGTTCTTC

CDR3 length: 16
J gene: TRBJ2-1
D gene: TRBD2
clone size: NA
V gene: TRBV24-1
CDR3 protein: CATSESRLAGNNEQFF
CDR3 DNA: TGTGCCACCAGTGAGTCCCGACTAGCGGGGAACAATGAGCAGTTCTTC

CDR3 length: 15
J gene: TRBJ2-2
D gene: TRBD2
clone size: many
V gene: TRBV29-1
CDR3 protein: CSVGLAGGGTGELFF
CDR3 DNA: TGCAGCGTTGGATTAGCGGGGGGCGGCACCGGGGAGCTGTTTTTT

CDR3 length: 14
J gene: TRBJ2-3
D gene: TRBD2
clone size: few
V gene: TRBV3-1
CDR3 protein: CASSLAGVVDTQYF
CDR3 DNA: TGTGCCAGCAGCCTAGCGGGAGTGGTGGATACGCAGTATTTT

CDR3 length: 14
J gene: TRBJ2-7
D gene: NA
clone size: NA
V gene: TRBV5-1
CDR3 protein: CASSLNAGSYEQYF
CDR3 DNA: TGCGCCAGCAGCTTGAACGCCGGGAGTTACGAGCAGTACTTC

CDR3 length: 12
J gene: TRBJ2-2
D gene: NA
clone size: many
V gene: TRBV6-6
CDR3 protein: CASSSEPGELFF
CDR3 DNA: TGTGCCAGCAGTTCGGAGCCCGGGGAGCTGTTTTTT

CDR3 length: 14
J gene: TRBJ2-5
D gene: TRBD1
clone size: NA
V gene: TRBV7-9
CDR3 protein: CASSPDRGRETQYF
CDR3 DNA: TGTGCCAGCAGTCCGGACAGGGGGCGGGAGACCCAGTACTTC

CDR3 length: 13
J gene: TRBJ1-2
D gene: NA
clone size: once
V gene: TRBV6-1
CDR3 protein: CASTEASTAGYTF
CDR3 DNA: TGTGCCAGCACCGAAGCCTCTACCGCTGGCTACACCTTC

CDR3 length: 19
J gene: TRBJ2-1
D gene: TRBD2
clone size: NA
V gene: TRBV20-1
CDR3 protein: CSARDLLAGERSSYNEQFF
CDR3 DNA: TGCAGTGCTAGAGATCTCCTAGCGGGTGAGCGAAGCTCCTACAATGAGCAGTTCTTC

CDR3 length: 14
J gene: TRBJ2-1
D gene: TRBD2
clone size: few
V gene: TRBV25-1
CDR3 protein: CASRGLAGAGGQFF
CDR3 DNA: TGTGCCAGCAGAGGACTAGCGGGAGCTGGCGGGCAGTTCTTC